This TCR beta chain was found in a study of cytomegalovirus exposure and HLA in healthy donors. Study-level points and caveats: The majority of TCR sequences were rare, yet some public TCRs appeared in many donors. TCR beta V- and J-gene trimming was later associated with a missense DCLRE1C variant. An analysis was carried out later, and it reportedly showed fewer N-insertions in an Asian-associated ancestry cluster than the 666-donor mean. Earlier findings revealed that most TCR beta V segments proved productive either about 87% or about 30% of the time.

Primers: 60 Vbeta forward and 13 Jbeta reverse. Profiled with immunoSEQ multiplex PCR; TCRdb holds only in-frame clones, not every one. The sample yields around 99,000 clones, around 77% seen once. Note on this clone: Antigen: not known.

The CDR3 runs to 16 residues. The germline V gene encodes CDR1 MDHEN and CDR2 SYDVKM. V was pared by 3 bases and J by 5 bases, with 4 bases of the junction left unmatched. The receptor's source is a man aged 35 to 55 in good health and CMV-seronegative. This rearrangement joins TRBV28 to TRBJ2-1; 13 nucleotides align to TRBD2. The sequenced material came from PBMCs. The DNA of the CDR3 is TGTGCCAGCAGTTTCGGACTAGCGGGGGCCGACAATGAGCAGTTCTTC. This sequence encodes CASSFGLAGADNEQFF.